What follows is one T cell receptor (beta chain) and its context. The junction and the germline gene differ at one end; a read error may be behind it. The sample is drawn from a study of CD8 T cells in Susac syndrome. Sequencing of TCR beta was carried out in blood CD8+ and CD4+ T cells. Negative isolation yielded CD4+ and CD8+ T cells, and FACS enriched TEMRA cells. The RNA input was about 0.45 to 1 ug, and it was reverse transcribed with random hexamers. Amplification of the TCR beta CDR3 was carried out by immunoSEQ multiplex PCR, which spanned a total of 54 Vbeta and 13 Jbeta segments. TCRdb re-called the immunoSEQ multiplex PCR reads through MiXCR, storing one row per CDR3 protein. The sample includes over 95,000 distinct CDR3 sequences, 80% to 95% of them seen just once. The CDR3 totals 14 residues. Germline lookup yields CDR1 MNHNY and CDR2 SVGAGI (reference sequence).

This sequence joins TRBV6-6 and TRBJ1-4; no clear D. The TCR comes from a human donor in good health. Sequenced sample: CD4+ T cells from PBMCs. CDR3 protein: CASSYRQTNEKLLF. CDR3 coding DNA: TGTGCCAGCAGTTACCGGCAGACGAATGAAAAACTGCTTTTT.